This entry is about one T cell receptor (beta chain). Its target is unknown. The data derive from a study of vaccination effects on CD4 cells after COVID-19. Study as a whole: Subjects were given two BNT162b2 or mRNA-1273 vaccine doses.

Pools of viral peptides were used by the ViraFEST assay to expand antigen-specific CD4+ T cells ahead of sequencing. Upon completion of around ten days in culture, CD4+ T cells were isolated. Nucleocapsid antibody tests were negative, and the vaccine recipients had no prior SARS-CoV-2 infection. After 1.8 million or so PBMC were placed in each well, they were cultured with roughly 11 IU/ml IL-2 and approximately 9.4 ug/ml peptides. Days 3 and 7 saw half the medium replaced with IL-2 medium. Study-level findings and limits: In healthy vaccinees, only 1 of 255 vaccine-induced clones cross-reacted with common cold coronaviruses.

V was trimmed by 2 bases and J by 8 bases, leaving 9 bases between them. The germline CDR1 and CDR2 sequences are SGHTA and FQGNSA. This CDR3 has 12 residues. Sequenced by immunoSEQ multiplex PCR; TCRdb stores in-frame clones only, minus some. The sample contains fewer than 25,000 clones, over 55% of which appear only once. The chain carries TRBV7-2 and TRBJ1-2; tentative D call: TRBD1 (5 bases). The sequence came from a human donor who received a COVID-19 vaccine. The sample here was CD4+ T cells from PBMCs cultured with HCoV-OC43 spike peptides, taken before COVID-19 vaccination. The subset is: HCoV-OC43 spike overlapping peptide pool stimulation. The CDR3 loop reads CASSLFGGGYTF. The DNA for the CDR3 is TGTGCCAGCAGCTTATTCGGGGGAGGCTACACCTTC.